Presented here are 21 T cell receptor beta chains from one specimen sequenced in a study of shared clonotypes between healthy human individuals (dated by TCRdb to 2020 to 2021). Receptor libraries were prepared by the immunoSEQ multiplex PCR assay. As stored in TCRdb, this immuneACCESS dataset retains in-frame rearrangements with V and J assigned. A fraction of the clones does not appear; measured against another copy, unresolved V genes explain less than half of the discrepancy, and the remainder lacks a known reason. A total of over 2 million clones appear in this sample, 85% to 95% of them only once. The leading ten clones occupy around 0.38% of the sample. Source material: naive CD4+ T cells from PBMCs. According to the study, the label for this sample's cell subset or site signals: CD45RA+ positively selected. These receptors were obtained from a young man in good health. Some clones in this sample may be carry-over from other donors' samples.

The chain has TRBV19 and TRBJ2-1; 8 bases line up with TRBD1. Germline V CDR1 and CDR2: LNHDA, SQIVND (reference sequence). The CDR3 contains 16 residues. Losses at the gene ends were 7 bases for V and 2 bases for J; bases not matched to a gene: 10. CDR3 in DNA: TGTGCCAGTACTGCGGACAGGGCCCCTACCTACAATGAGCAGTTCTTC. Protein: CASTADRAPTYNEQFF.

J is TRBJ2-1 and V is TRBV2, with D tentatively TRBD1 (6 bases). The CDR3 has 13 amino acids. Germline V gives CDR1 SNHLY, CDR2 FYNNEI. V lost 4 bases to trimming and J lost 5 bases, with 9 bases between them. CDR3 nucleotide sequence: TGTGCCAGCAGTGTAAGGACAGACAATGAGCAGTTCTTC. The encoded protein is CASSVRTDNEQFF.

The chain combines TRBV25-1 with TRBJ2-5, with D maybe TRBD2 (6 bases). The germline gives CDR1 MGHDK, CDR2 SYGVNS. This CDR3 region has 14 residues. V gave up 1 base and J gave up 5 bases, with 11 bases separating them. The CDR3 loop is CASSELGGRETQYF. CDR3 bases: TGTGCCAGCAGTGAATTGGGGGGTAGGGAGACCCAGTACTTC.

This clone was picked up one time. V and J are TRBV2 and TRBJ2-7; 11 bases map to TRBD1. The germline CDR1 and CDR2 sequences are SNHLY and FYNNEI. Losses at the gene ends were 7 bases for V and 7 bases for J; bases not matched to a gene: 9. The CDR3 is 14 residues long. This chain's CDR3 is CASTPGTGGREQYF. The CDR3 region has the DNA TGTGCCAGCACACCCGGGACAGGGGGTAGGGAGCAGTACTTC. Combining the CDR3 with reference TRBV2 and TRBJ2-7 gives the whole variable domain EPEVTQTPSHQVTQMGQEVILRCVPISNHLYFYWYRQILGQKVEFLVSFYNNEISEKSEIFDDQFSVERPDGSNFTLKIRSTKLEDSAMYFCASTPGTGGREQYFGPGTRLTVT.

In DNA form, the CDR3 reads TGTGCCAGCAGCAGGGACTCAATTCGGGGAGAGCAGTTCTTC. Translating it yields CASSRDSIRGEQFF. The V gene is TRBV6-6, the J gene TRBJ2-1; the D gene is possibly TRBD2 (6 bases). The ends were cut back, 6 bases at V and 10 bases at J, with 19 bases in the middle. The CDR3 runs to 14 residues. The germline CDR1 and CDR2 sequences are MNHNY and SVGAGI (reference sequence).

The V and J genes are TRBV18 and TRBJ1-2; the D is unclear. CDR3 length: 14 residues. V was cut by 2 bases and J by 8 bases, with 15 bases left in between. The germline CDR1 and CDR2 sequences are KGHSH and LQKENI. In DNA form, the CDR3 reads TGTGCCAGCTCACCAGAAATAGGTGGGCGGGGCTACACCTTC. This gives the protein CASSPEIGGRGYTF.

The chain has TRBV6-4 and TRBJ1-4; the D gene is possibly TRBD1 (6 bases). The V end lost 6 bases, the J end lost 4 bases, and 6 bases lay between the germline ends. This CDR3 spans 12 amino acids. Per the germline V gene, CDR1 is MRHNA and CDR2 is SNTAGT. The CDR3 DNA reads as TGTGCCAGCAGCAGGGGTAATGAAAAACTGTTTTTT. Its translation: CASSRGNEKLFF.

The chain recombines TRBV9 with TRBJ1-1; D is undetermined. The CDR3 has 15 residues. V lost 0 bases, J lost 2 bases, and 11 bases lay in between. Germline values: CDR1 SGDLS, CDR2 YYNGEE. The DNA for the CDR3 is TGTGCCAGCAGCGTAGGGGGATTTCCAAACACTGAAGCTTTCTTT. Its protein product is CASSVGGFPNTEAFF.

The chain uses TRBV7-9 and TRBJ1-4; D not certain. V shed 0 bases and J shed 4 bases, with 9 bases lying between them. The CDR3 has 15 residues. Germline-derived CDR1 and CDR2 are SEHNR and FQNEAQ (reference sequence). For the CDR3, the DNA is TGTGCCAGCAGCTTAGCGGTGGACTTTAATGAAAAACTGTTTTTT. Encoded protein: CASSLAVDFNEKLFF.

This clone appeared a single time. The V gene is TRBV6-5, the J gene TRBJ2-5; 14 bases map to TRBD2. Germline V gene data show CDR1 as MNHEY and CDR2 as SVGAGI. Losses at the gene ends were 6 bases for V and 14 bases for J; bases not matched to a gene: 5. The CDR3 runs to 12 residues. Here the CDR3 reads CASRATSGRDYF. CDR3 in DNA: TGTGCCAGCAGGGCGACTAGCGGGAGGGATTACTTC.

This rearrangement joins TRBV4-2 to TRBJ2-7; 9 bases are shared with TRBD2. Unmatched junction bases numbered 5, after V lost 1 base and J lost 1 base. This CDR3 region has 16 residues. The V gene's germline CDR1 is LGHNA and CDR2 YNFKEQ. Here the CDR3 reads CASSQGSSGGSYEQYF. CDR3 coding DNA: TGTGCCAGCAGCCAAGGTAGTAGCGGGGGATCCTACGAGCAGTACTTC.

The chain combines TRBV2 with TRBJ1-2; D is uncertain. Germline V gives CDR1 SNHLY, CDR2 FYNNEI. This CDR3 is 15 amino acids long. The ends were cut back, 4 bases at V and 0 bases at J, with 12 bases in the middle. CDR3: CASSGIGVANYGYTF. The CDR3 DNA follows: TGTGCCAGCAGTGGTATCGGGGTCGCTAACTATGGCTACACCTTC.

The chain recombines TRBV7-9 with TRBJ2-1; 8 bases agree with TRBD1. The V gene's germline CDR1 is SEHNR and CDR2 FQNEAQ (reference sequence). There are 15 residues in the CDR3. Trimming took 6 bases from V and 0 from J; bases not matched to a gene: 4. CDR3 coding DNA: TGTGCCAGCAGTCGGACAGGGAGCTCCTACAATGAGCAGTTCTTC. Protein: CASSRTGSSYNEQFF.

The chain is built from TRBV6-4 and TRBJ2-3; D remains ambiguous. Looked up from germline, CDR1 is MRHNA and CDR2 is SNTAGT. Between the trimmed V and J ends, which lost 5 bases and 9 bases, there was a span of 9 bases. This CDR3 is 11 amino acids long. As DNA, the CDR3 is TGTGCCAGCAGTAACCTTCGGACGCAGTATTTT. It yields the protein CASSNLRTQYF.

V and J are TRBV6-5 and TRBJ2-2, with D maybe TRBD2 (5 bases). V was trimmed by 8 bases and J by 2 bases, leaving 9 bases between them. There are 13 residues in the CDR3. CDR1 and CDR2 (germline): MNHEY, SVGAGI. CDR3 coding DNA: TGTGCCAGCTCTGAGGGTAACACCGGGGAGCTGTTTTTT. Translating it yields CASSEGNTGELFF.

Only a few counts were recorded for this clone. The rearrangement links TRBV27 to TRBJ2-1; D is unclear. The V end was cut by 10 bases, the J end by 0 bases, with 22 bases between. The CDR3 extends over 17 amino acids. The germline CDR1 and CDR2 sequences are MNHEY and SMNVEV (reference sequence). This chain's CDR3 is CATSPTLTRSSYNEQFF. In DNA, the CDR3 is TGTGCCACCTCACCCACACTCACAAGAAGCTCCTACAATGAGCAGTTCTTC.

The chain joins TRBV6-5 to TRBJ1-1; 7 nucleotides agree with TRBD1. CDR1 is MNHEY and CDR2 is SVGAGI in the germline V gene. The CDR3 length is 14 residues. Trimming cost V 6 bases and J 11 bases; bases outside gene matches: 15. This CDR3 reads CASRSGTATLAAFF. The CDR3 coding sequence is TGTGCCAGCAGAAGCGGGACAGCCACTTTGGCCGCTTTCTTT.

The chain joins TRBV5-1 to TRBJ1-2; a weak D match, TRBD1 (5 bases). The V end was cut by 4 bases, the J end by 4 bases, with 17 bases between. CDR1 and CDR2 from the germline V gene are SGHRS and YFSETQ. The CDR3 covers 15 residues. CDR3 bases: TGCGCCAGCAGCCCCGGGACTCCTAGGGCCTATGGCTACACCTTC. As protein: CASSPGTPRAYGYTF. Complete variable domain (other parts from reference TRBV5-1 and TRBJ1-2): KAGVTQTPRYLIKTRGQQVTLSCSPISGHRSVSWYQQTPGQGLQFLFEYFSETQRNKGNFPGRFSGRQFSNSRSEMNVSTLELGDSALYLCASSPGTPRAYGYTFGSGTRLTVV.

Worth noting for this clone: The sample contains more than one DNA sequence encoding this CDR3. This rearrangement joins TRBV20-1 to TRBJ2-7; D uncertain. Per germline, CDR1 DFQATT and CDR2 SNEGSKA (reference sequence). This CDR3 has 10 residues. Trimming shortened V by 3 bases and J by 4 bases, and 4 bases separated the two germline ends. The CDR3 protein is CSASSYEQYF. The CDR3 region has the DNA TGCAGTGCTAGTTCTTACGAGCAGTACTTC.

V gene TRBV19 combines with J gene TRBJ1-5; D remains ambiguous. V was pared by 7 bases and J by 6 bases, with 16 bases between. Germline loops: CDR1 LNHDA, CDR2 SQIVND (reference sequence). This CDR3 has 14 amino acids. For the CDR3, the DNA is TGTGCCAGTACCCCGTCGACAAGAGGTCAGCCCCAGCATTTT. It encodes CASTPSTRGQPQHF.

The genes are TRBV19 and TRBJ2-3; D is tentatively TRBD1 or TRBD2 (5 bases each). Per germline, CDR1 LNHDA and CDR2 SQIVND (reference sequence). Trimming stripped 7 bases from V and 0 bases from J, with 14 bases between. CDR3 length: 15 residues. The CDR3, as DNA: TGTGCCAGTACCGGCCGGGACCCCAGCACAGATACGCAGTATTTT. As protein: CASTGRDPSTDTQYF.